This T cell receptor (beta chain) is from a study of control samples from healthy donors and cancer patients. The CDR3 is 13 residues long. The germline CDR1 and CDR2 sequences are MGHRA and YSYEKL. V shed 0 bases and J shed 4 bases, with 6 bases lying between them. Only in-frame clones appear in the TCRdb table, and some are missing; sequencing was by immunoSEQ multiplex PCR. The sample yields 110,000 to 150,000 clones, about 95% seen once. Sequencing input: PBMCs. The chain recombines TRBV4-1 with TRBJ1-2; D ambiguous. The sequence derives from a man in his sixties with colorectal cancer. The CDR3 bases are TGCGCCAGCAGCCAAGAAGTAGGCTATGGCTACACCTTC. Its protein is CASSQEVGYGYTF.